This section outlines one T cell receptor beta chain sequence together with its context. Its specificity is not known. The CDR3 runs to 15 residues. V gave up 7 bases and J gave up 7 bases; unmatched junction bases: 13. Germline values: CDR1 SNHLY, CDR2 FYNNEI. The data were taken from a study of CD8 T cell repertoires and HIV-1 epitope variants. Across the study: Twenty-five autologous and known Gag and Nef epitope variant peptides each stimulated T cells separately. Epitopes were three Gag families plus Nef HW9 and YT9. Study-wide results and limits: Only beta chains were identified, marking proliferation to antigen, not function. Six of nine antigen-specific clonotypes appeared cross-reactive to autologous or escape variants.

Assay used: immunoSEQ multiplex PCR; TCRdb lists only in-frame clones, some missing. The table lists under 100,000 clones, roughly four fifths of them singletons, with about a quarter in the top ten. J is TRBJ2-1 and V is TRBV2, with 7 bases identical to TRBD2. This receptor was obtained from a male donor with HIV. The specimen was uncultured baseline CD8+ T cells from peripheral blood mononuclear cells (PBMCs). The CDR3, as DNA: TGTGCCAGCACAAGCGGGACTTTTCCACGGAATGAGCAGTTCTTC. This translates into CASTSGTFPRNEQFF.